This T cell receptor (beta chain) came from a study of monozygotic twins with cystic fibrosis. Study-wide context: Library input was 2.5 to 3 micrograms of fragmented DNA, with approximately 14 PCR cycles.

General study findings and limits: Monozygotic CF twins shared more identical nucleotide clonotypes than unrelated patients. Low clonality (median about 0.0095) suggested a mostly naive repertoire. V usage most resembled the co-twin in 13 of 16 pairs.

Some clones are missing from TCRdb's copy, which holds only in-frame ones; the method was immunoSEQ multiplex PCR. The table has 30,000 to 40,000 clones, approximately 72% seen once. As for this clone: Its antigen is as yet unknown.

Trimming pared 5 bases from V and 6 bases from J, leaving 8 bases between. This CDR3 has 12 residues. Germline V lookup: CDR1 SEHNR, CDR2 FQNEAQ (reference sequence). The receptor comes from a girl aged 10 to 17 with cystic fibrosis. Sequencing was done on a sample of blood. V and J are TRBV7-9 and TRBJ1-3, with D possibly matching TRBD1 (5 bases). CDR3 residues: CASSLTENTIYF. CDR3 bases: TGTGCCAGCAGCCTGACAGAAAACACCATATATTTT.